This entry concerns a single T cell receptor beta chain. The antigen remains undetermined. Here immunoSEQ multiplex PCR was the method, and the copy in TCRdb shows in-frame clones only, minus some. The repertoire includes about 77,000 clones, roughly 84% of them detected once, and 5.5% to 8% sits in the top ten. This record comes from a study of OX40 agonist ivuxolimab in advanced cancers. About the study: Ivuxolimab doses were 0.01, 0.1, 0.3, 1.5, 3 or 10 mg/kg every 2 weeks. One hepatocellular carcinoma and a couple of cutaneous melanoma patients partially responded. Points from the study as a whole: On average, CD8+ T cells had more expanded clones than CD4+.

Germline assignment: CDR1 MNHEY and CDR2 SVGAGI. Between the trimmed V and J ends, which lost 4 bases and 0 bases, there was a span of 6 bases. The CDR3 sequence is 14 residues long. The source of this sequence is an adult with an advanced solid tumor such as melanoma, head and neck, liver or kidney cancer. The genes are TRBV6-5 and TRBJ1-4, with unresolved D. Material: CD4+ or CD8+ T cells sorted from blood, obtained in a trial of the OX40 agonist ivuxolimab. CDR3 residues: CASSLEPTNEKLFF. The CDR3 bases are TGTGCCAGCAGTTTAGAGCCAACTAATGAAAAACTGTTTTTT.